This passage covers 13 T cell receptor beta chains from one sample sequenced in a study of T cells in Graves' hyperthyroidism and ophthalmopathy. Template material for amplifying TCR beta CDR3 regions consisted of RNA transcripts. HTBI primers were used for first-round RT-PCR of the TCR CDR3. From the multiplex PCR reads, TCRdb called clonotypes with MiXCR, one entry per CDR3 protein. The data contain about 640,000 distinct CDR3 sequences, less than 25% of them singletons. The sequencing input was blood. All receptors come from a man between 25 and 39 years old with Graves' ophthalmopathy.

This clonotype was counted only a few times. CDR3 in DNA: TGCGCCAGCAGCCCACCAGGACCTAACACCGGGGAGCTGTTTTTT. Amino acid sequence: CASSPPGPNTGELFF. The chain recombines TRBV5-1 with TRBJ2-2; D is undetermined. The CDR3 has 15 amino acids. Trimming took 4 bases from V and 2 from J, leaving 12 bases between them. Germline V gene lookup returns CDR1 SGHRS and CDR2 YFSETQ. Drawing the rest from reference TRBV5-1 and TRBJ2-2, the complete variable domain is KAGVTQTPRYLIKTRGQQVTLSCSPISGHRSVSWYQQTPGQGLQFLFEYFSETQRNKGNFPGRFSGRQFSNSRSEMNVSTLELGDSALYLCASSPPGPNTGELFFGEGSRLTVL.

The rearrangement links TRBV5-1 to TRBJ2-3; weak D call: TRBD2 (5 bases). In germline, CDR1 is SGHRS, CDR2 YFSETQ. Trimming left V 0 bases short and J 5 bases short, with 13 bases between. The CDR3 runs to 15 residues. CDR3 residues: CASSLARVRGDTQYF. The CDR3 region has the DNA TGCGCCAGCAGCTTGGCCCGGGTACGGGGAGATACGCAGTATTTT.

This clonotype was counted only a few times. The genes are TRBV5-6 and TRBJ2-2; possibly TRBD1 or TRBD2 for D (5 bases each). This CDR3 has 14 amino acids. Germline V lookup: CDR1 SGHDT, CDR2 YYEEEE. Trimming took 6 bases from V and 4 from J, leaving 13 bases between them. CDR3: CASTYGTVTGELFF. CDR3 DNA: TGTGCCAGCACCTACGGGACGGTCACCGGGGAGCTGTTTTTT.

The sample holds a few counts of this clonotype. The CDR3 DNA is TGTGCCAGCAGCCAAGATAATCCAAATGAGCAGTTCTTC. It specifies CASSQDNPNEQFF. The chain has TRBV3-1 and TRBJ2-1; D is unclear. Germline CDR1 is LGHDT and CDR2 is YNNKEL (reference sequence). Trimming took off 0 bases at V and 7 bases at J, with 7 bases between the two ends. The CDR3 loop spans 13 amino acids.

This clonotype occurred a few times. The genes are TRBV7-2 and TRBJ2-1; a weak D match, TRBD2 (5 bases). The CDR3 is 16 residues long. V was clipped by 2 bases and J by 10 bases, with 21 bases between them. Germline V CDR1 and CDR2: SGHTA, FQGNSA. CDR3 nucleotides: TGTGCCAGCAGCTTATCCCCCGGCGGACTCGGTGGGGAGCAGTTCTTC. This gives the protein CASSLSPGGLGGEQFF.

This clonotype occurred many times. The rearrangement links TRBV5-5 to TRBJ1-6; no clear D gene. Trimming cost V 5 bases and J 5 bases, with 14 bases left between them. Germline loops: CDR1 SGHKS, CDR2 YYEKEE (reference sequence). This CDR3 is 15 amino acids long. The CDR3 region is CASRPDYFNNSPLHF. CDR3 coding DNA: TGTGCCAGCAGGCCTGATTACTTCAATAATTCACCCCTCCACTTT.

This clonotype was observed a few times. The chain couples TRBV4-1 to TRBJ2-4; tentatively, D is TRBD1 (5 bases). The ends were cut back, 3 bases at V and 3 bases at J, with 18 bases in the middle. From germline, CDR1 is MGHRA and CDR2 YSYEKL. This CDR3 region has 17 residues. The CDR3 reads CASSQGRASGLKNIQYF. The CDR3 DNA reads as TGCGCCAGCAGCCAGGGCAGGGCCTCAGGGCTCAAAAACATTCAGTACTTC.

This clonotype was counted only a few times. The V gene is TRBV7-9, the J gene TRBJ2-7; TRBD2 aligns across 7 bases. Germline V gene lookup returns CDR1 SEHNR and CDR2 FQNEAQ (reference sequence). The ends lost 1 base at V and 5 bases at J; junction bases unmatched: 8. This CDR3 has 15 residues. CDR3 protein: CASSLDEGGDDEQYF. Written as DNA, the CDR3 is TGTGCCAGCAGCTTAGACGAGGGAGGGGACGACGAGCAGTACTTC.

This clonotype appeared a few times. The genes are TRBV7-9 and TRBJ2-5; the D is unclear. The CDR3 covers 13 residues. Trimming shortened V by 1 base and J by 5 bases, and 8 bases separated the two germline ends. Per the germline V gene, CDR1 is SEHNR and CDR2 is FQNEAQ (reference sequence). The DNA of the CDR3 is TGTGCCAGCAGCTTAGGTCACTTGGAGACCCAGTACTTC. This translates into CASSLGHLETQYF.

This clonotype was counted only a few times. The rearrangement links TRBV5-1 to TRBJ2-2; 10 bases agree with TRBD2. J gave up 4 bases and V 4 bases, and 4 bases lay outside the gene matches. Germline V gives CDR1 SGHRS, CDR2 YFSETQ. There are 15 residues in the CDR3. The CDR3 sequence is CASSLLAGATGELFF. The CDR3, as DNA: TGCGCCAGCAGCCTTCTAGCGGGAGCCACCGGGGAGCTGTTTTTT.

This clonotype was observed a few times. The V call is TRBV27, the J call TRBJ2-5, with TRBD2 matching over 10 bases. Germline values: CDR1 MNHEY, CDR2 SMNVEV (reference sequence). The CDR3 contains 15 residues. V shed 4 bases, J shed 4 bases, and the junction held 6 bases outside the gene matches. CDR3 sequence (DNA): TGTGCCAGCAGTTCCCAGCGGGAGGGCCCAGAGACCCAGTACTTC. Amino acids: CASSSQREGPETQYF.

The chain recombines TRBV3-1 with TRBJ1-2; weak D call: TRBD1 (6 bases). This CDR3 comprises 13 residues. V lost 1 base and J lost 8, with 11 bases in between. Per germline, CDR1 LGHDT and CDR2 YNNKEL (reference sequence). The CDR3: CASSQVGAEGYTF. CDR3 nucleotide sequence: TGTGCCAGCAGCCAAGTGGGGGCAGAAGGCTACACCTTC.

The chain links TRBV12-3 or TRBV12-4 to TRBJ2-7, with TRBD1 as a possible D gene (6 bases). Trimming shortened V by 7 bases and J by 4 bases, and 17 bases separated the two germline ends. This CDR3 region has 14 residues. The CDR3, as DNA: TGTGCCAGCAAGGGGGACCCCTCTTCGTACGAGCAGTACTTC. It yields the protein CASKGDPSSYEQYF.